The T cell receptor beta chain under discussion was sequenced for a study of shared T cell receptors in the human thymus. Assay used: immunoSEQ multiplex PCR; TCRdb lists only in-frame clones, some missing. Of about 660,000 clones in the sample, approximately 87% were seen once. A further study also used this sample, focusing on human thymus T cells. According to that study: Donors were healthy Finnish infants having corrective surgery for congenital heart defects. Resections from corrective heart surgery supplied the thymus tissue. Thymic and blood repertoires appeared to display a bias in their usage of V and J genes. Reports from related research described highly overlapping thymic repertoires among unrelated individuals.

The source is a boy in the first two years of life with a congenital heart defect. What was sequenced was thymocytes.

Written as DNA, the CDR3 is TGCAGCGTTGTCCCAGGTGGGTTCTTC. Residues: CSVVPGGFF. The chain recombines TRBV29-1 with TRBJ2-1; D ambiguous. CDR1 is SQVTM, CDR2 ANQGSEA, per germline. The V gene lost 4 bases and the J gene lost 15 bases, with 10 bases spanning the gap. This CDR3 is built from 9 residues.